This entry lists 21 T cell receptor beta chains sequenced from one sample in a study of tumor and adjacent non-tumor tissue in lung cancer. The template was RNA from unsorted bulk tissue. More than 3 cm separated this lung sample from the edge of the tumor. Three rounds of nested PCR, following a modified ARM-PCR protocol, produced the TCRbeta library. TCRdb re-called the multiplex PCR reads through MiXCR, storing one row per CDR3 protein. The sample consists of about 60,000 distinct CDR3 sequences, 61% of them appearing once. Sequencing input: distant non-tumor lung tissue. All receptors come from a man aged 65 to 85 with non-small cell lung cancer.

This clonotype has at least ten counts. The chain carries TRBV4-2 and TRBJ2-3; a possible D gene is TRBD1 (6 bases). Between the trimmed V and J ends, which lost 3 bases and 8 bases, there was a span of 27 bases. Germline V gene data show CDR1 as LGHNA and CDR2 as YNFKEQ. The CDR3 extends over 18 amino acids. The CDR3 bases are TGTGCCAGCAGCCATCCCTCCCTGGGACCTGGGGGCCCTGGTACGCAGTATTTT. This encodes CASSHPSLGPGGPGTQYF.

As for this clonotype: The junction departs from germline at one end; a sequencing error may be responsible. CDR3 nucleotide sequence: TGCGCCAGCAGTCACGCCTCAGGGGGCACTGAAGTTTTCTTT. Translating gives CASSHASGGTEVFF. The V call is TRBV23-1, the J call TRBJ1-1; 8 bases line up with TRBD1. TRBV23-1 is identified as an open reading frame with a role that is uncertain. The CDR3 runs to 14 residues.

This clonotype showed up just once. One base away lies a much larger clone, so this may be a sequencing read error. The conserved closing phenylalanine or tryptophan is absent in this CDR3, likely reflecting a read error. This sequence joins TRBV12-3 or TRBV12-4 and TRBJ2-1; 12 nucleotides align to TRBD2. The CDR3 is made up of 15 amino acids. Unmatched junction bases numbered 7, after V lost 6 bases and J lost 7 bases. The CDR3 loop reads CASRRLAGVGNEQFS. CDR3 DNA sequence: TGTGCCAGCAGGCGACTAGCGGGGGTGGGGAATGAGCAGTTCTCC.

For this clonotype: One base away lies a much larger clone, so this may be a sequencing read error. This chain joins TRBV6-7 and TRBJ2-4, with D tentatively TRBD1 or TRBD2 (5 bases each). TRBV6-7 is labeled an ORF, and its function is uncertain. CDR3 length: 16 amino acids. V shed 5 bases and J shed 2 bases, with 16 bases lying between them. The chain's CDR3 is CASSLPGTDTKNIQYF. CDR3 DNA: TGTGCCAGCAGTCTGCCTGGGACCGACACCAAAAACATTCAGTACTTC.

As concerns this clonotype: A clone one base away is much larger, so this may be a read error. V and J are TRBV5-1 and TRBJ1-1, with D hard to call. This CDR3 spans 15 amino acids. CDR1 SGHRS and CDR2 YFSETQ come from the germline V gene. The CDR3 sequence is CASSTARSTNIEAFF. The CDR3 bases are TGCGCCAGCAGCACCGCACGTTCCACTAACATTGAAGCTTTCTTT.

This clonotype was observed a handful of times. The gene calls are TRBV7-9 and TRBJ1-1, with 9 positions matching TRBD1. Germline CDR1 SEHNR, CDR2 FQNEAQ (reference sequence). The V segment lost 4 bases and the J segment 4 bases; nucleotides outside the gene matches: 7. This CDR3 spans 15 amino acids. The CDR3 region is CASSSGTGTVTEAFF. For the CDR3, the DNA is TGTGCCAGCAGCTCCGGGACAGGGACCGTCACTGAAGCTTTCTTT.

This clonotype was seen at least ten times. V gene TRBV10-3 combines with J gene TRBJ1-5; 9 bases match TRBD1. The germline CDR1 and CDR2 sequences are ENHRY and SYGVKD. CDR3 size: 14 residues. V was pared by 4 bases and J by 6 bases, with 4 bases of the junction left unmatched. DNA of the CDR3: TGTGCCATCAGTGGGACAGGGGATAGTCAGCCCCAGCATTTT. Protein sequence: CAISGTGDSQPQHF.

This clonotype has just a few counts. The genes are TRBV20-1 and TRBJ1-2, with a tentative D call TRBD1 (5 bases). Trimming took off 6 bases at V and 5 bases at J, with 10 bases between the two ends. CDR3 size: 11 residues. Germline V gene lookup returns CDR1 DFQATT and CDR2 SNEGSKA (reference sequence). DNA for the CDR3: TGCAGTGCGCCGGGGCCTTATGGCTACACCTTC. Translation gives CSAPGPYGYTF.

For this clonotype: An end of the junction does not agree with germline; a read error may underlie this. V gene TRBV11-2 combines with J gene TRBJ2-7; TRBD2 is a possible D gene (5 bases). Looked up from germline, CDR1 is SGHAT and CDR2 is FQNNGV. This CDR3 is built from 14 residues. Here the CDR3 reads CASSLDAETNPEYF. DNA for the CDR3: TGTGCTAGCAGCTTAGATGCAGAGACTAACCCCGAGTACTTC.

The table lists this clonotype with a few counts. With a much larger clone just one base away, this may be a read error. The chain joins TRBV5-4 to TRBJ1-4; D is uncertain. CDR1 is SGHNT, CDR2 YYREEE, per germline (reference sequence). This CDR3 spans 12 amino acids. In nucleotides, the CDR3 is TGTGCCAGCAGCGTCCGGGGTGAAAGACTGTTTTTT. Protein: CASSVRGERLFF. The full variable domain, with the rest looked up from reference TRBV5-4 and TRBJ1-4, is ETGVTQSPTHLIKTRGQQVTLRCSSQSGHNTVSWYQQALGQGPQFIFQYYREEENGRGNFPPRFSGLQFPNYSSELNVNALELDDSALYLCASSVRGERLFFGSGTQLSVL.

A remark on this clonotype: A much larger clone lies one base from this, so it may be a read error. The chain has TRBV29-1 and TRBJ2-3; D is possibly TRBD2 (5 bases). This CDR3 is built from 13 residues. V was clipped by 7 bases and J by 2 bases, with 13 bases between them. Germline loops: CDR1 SQVTM, CDR2 ANQGSEA. This CDR3 is CSGRWRATDTQYF. DNA for the CDR3: TGCAGCGGGAGGTGGAGAGCCACAGATACGCAGTATTTT.

This clonotype was seen only a few times. V gene TRBV5-6 combines with J gene TRBJ2-7, with D possibly matching TRBD1 (5 bases). Trimming took off 0 bases at V and 6 bases at J, with 13 bases between the two ends. This CDR3 is 14 amino acids long. In germline, CDR1 is SGHDT, CDR2 YYEEEE. CDR3 DNA sequence: TGTGCCAGCAGCTTGGGACAGCTAAGGAGCGAGCAGTACTTC. It is translated as CASSLGQLRSEQYF. Based on the CDR3 plus reference TRBV5-6 and TRBJ2-7, the full variable domain is DAGVTQSPTHLIKTRGQQVTLRCSPKSGHDTVSWYQQALGQGPQFIFQYYEEEERQRGNFPDRFSGHQFPNYSSELNVNALLLGDSALYLCASSLGQLRSEQYFGPGTRLTVT.

The table lists this clonotype with many counts. This sequence joins TRBV12-3 or TRBV12-4 and TRBJ2-7; the D gene could be TRBD1 or TRBD2 (5 bases each). The CDR3 is made up of 14 amino acids. V lost 4 bases and J 5 bases, leaving 15 bases between the germline ends. CDR3 loop: CASSSGRTSNEQYF. In nucleotides, the CDR3 is TGTGCCAGCAGTTCGGGACGGACTTCTAACGAGCAGTACTTC.

This clonotype was found a few times. The chain employs TRBV30 and TRBJ2-7; TRBD1 aligns across 9 bases. The CDR3 spans 13 residues. Germline V gene data show CDR1 as GTSNPN and CDR2 as SVGIG (reference sequence). V shed 5 bases, J shed 3 bases, and the junction held 5 bases outside the gene matches. CDR3 region: CAWGTGTNYEQYF. CDR3 in DNA: TGTGCCTGGGGGACAGGGACAAACTACGAGCAGTACTTC.

In its sample, this clonotype was seen a few times. A much larger clone is a single base away; this may be a read error. The chain recombines TRBV6-5 with TRBJ2-7, with 12 bases identical to TRBD2. The germline CDR1 and CDR2 sequences are MNHEY and SVGAGI. The CDR3 loop spans 16 amino acids. The CDR3 nucleotides are TGTGTCAGCAGTTACTCCGGACTAGCGGGGTTCTACGAGCAGTACTTC. Amino acid sequence: CVSSYSGLAGFYEQYF.

In the case of this clonotype: The junction departs from the called germline gene at one end, perhaps through a read error. This sequence joins TRBV11-2 and TRBJ2-5; D is undetermined. Germline V gives CDR1 SGHAT, CDR2 FQNNGV. This CDR3 contains 14 residues. This chain's CDR3 is CASSLDLGMETQYF. The CDR3 bases are TGTGCAAGCAGCTTAGATCTTGGCATGGAGACCCAGTACTTC.

About this clonotype itself: Being one base from a much bigger clone, this may be a read error. The conserved closing phenylalanine or tryptophan is absent in this CDR3, likely reflecting a read error. This rearrangement joins TRBV6-2 or TRBV6-3 to TRBJ2-1; 11 nucleotides match TRBD1. The V gene's germline CDR1 is MNHEY and CDR2 SVGEGT. The CDR3 sequence is 14 residues long. Losses at the gene ends were 8 bases for V and 9 bases for J; bases not matched to a gene: 9. The CDR3 DNA sequence: TGTGCCAGCGCCCGGACAGGGGGCCCCATTGAGCAGTTCTTG. It translates to CASARTGGPIEQFL.

A word on this clonotype: One end of the junction is discordant with germline, which a read error may explain. The chain combines TRBV24-1 with TRBJ2-1; no firm D call. This CDR3 comprises 15 residues. Germline V gene data show CDR1 as KGHDR and CDR2 as SFDVKD. The CDR3 coding sequence is TGTGCCACCACCTTAACCCGGTACGAGAACAATGAGCAGTCCTTC. Its protein product is CATTLTRYENNEQSF.

A note on this clonotype: At one boundary the junction diverges from the germline segment, which might be a read error. CDR3 amino acids: CASSPRRKFNEQPF. The CDR3 DNA reads as TGTGCCAGCAGCCCCCGGAGGAAATTCAATGAGCAGCCCTTC. This chain joins TRBV5-4 and TRBJ2-1, with D perhaps TRBD2 (5 bases). Germline-derived CDR1 and CDR2 are SGHNT and YYREEE (reference sequence). The CDR3 runs to 14 residues.

The rearrangement joins TRBV29-1 to TRBJ1-1, with D hard to call. The germline V gene encodes CDR1 SQVTM and CDR2 ANQGSEA. The length of the CDR3 is 13 residues. V lost 3 bases, J lost 4 bases, and 12 bases lay in between. The CDR3 reads CSVEEQPSTEAFF. The CDR3 DNA reads as TGCAGCGTTGAGGAGCAGCCGAGCACTGAAGCTTTCTTT.

This clonotype was seen once. A much larger clone lies a single base off, so this may be a read error. The chain carries TRBV10-3 and TRBJ2-7; D remains unclear. This CDR3 contains 14 residues. Germline CDR1 is ENHRY and CDR2 is SYGVKD. The DNA of the CDR3 is TGTGCCGTCAGTGAGTCTAACACGGCTTGCGAGCAGTACTTC. It is translated as CAVSESNTACEQYF.